This T cell receptor beta chain was documented in a study of blood T cell repertoires in COVID-19. The age range of participants was 18 to 89 years, with residence in about two dozen US areas. This CDR3 has 14 residues. Trimming removed 0 bases from V and 0 bases from J, with 6 bases in between. Germline CDR1 and CDR2: SGHRS and YFSETQ. Original processing notes: For nucleated cells, counts were estimated from reference gene primer amplification. Only in-frame clones appear in the TCRdb table, and some are missing; sequencing was by immunoSEQ multiplex PCR. V and J calls and clone size come straight from that table; D and trimming were deduced from the DNA. Among 140,000 or so clones listed, about four fifths were seen once.

The TCR sequence derives from a man aged 50-60 years who had recovered from COVID-19. The genes are TRBV5-1 and TRBJ1-1; a weak D match, TRBD1 (5 bases). The material sequenced was PBMCs or T cells enriched from blood (not recorded which). CDR3: CASSLVGLNTEAFF. CDR3 sequence (DNA): TGCGCCAGCAGCTTGGTGGGGCTGAACACTGAAGCTTTCTTT.